These 30 T cell receptor beta chains share one sample of origin, sequenced in a study of T cell responses to AZD1222 COVID-19 vaccine. The table came from immunoSEQ multiplex PCR; TCRdb's copy has only in-frame clones and leaves some out. The sample lists 50,000 to 75,000 clones, approximately 83% occurring once. The sample was peripheral blood, taken on day 0 of AZD1222 vaccination. The receptors here all came from an adult in good health.

The CDR3 region has the DNA TGTGCCAGCAGCGTCCTCCGGGACAGGGTCACCGGGGAGCTGTTTTTT. Protein sequence: CASSVLRDRVTGELFF. The V and J genes are TRBV9 and TRBJ2-2, with TRBD1 matching over 9 bases. The CDR3 extends over 16 amino acids. Germline V CDR1 and CDR2: SGDLS, YYNGEE. V dropped 2 bases and J dropped 4; count of bases not matched to a gene: 6.

This rearrangement joins TRBV28 to TRBJ1-1; no definite D call. The germline V and J ends were trimmed by 3 bases and 5 bases, with 7 bases remaining between them. This CDR3 comprises 12 residues. Germline CDR1 is MDHEN and CDR2 is SYDVKM. The CDR3 coding sequence is TGTGCCAGCAGTTTTGCTGGGACTGAAGCTTTCTTT. The encoded protein is CASSFAGTEAFF.

The chain recombines TRBV7-9 with TRBJ2-2; D is uncertain. The ends were cut back, 3 bases at V and 0 bases at J, with 5 bases in the middle. Germline loops: CDR1 SEHNR, CDR2 FQNEAQ (reference sequence). The CDR3 runs 14 residues. The CDR3 DNA reads TGTGCCAGCAGCTTCGGAGCGAACACCGGGGAGCTGTTTTTT. Residues: CASSFGANTGELFF.

This clone has a handful of counts. The chain carries TRBV24-1 and TRBJ2-7, with D perhaps assigned TRBD1 or TRBD2 (6 bases each). The length of the CDR3 is 17 residues. The germline gives CDR1 KGHDR, CDR2 SFDVKD. Trimming stripped 3 bases from V and 3 bases from J, with 20 bases between. The CDR3 DNA reads TGTGCCACCAGTGATATTGACCTCGGGGGACACCACTACGAGCAGTACTTC. Amino acids: CATSDIDLGGHHYEQYF.

This clone was recorded only once. The chain uses TRBV5-1 and TRBJ1-1; 8 bases are a match to TRBD1. Trimming cost V 4 bases and J 1 base; bases outside gene matches: 9. Germline CDR1 and CDR2: SGHRS and YFSETQ. The CDR3 totals 16 residues. CDR3 bases: TGCGCCAGCAGCCTGGACAGGGATGCTAAGAACACTGAAGCTTTCTTT. Translation: CASSLDRDAKNTEAFF.

This clone showed up just a few times. This rearrangement joins TRBV5-1 to TRBJ2-7; D tentatively fits TRBD1 or TRBD2 (6 bases each). Per germline, CDR1 SGHRS and CDR2 YFSETQ. The CDR3 is 15 residues long. Trimming took 4 bases from V and 1 from J, leaving 15 bases between them. CDR3 DNA sequence: TGCGCCAGCAGCGTGGAGGGGGGCAATTCCTACGAGCAGTACTTC. Translation: CASSVEGGNSYEQYF.

J is TRBJ1-1 and V is TRBV3-1 (or the pseudogene TRBV3-2), with D possibly TRBD1 on 5 matching bases. CDR1 is LGHDT, CDR2 YNNKEL, per germline (reference sequence). This CDR3 contains 13 residues. V lost 3 bases, J lost 6 bases, and 11 bases lay in between. The DNA of the CDR3 is TGTGCCAGCAGCCATCTGGGGGGGGCTGAAGCTTTCTTT. Its protein is CASSHLGGAEAFF.

This chain connects TRBV25-1 to TRBJ1-5, with D perhaps TRBD1 (6 bases). Trimming took off 1 base at V and 4 bases at J, with 11 bases between the two ends. Germline lookup yields CDR1 MGHDK and CDR2 SYGVNS. This CDR3 region has 15 residues. The CDR3 region has the DNA TGTGCCAGCAGTGAATCTCGGGGGGCGAATCAGCCCCAGCATTTT. Translating it yields CASSESRGANQPQHF.

On this clone itself: The junction departs from germline at one end; a sequencing error may be responsible. The chain uses TRBV4-3 and TRBJ2-7, with 9 bases matching TRBD2. Germline CDR1 reads LGHNA; CDR2 reads YSLEER. The CDR3 is 17 amino acids. CDR3 nucleotide sequence: TGCGCCAGCAGTCAAGATGCTAGCGGGGTAAGCTCCTACGAGCAGTACTTC. It specifies CASSQDASGVSSYEQYF.

V usage is TRBV20-1 and J usage is TRBJ1-1, with TRBD1 as a possible D gene (6 bases). The germline CDR1 and CDR2 sequences are DFQATT and SNEGSKA (reference sequence). The CDR3 has 11 residues. V was pared by 6 bases and J by 8 bases, with 13 bases between. CDR3 DNA: TGCAGTGCAGGAGCAGGGACAGAAGCTTTCTTT. Translated, it gives CSAGAGTEAFF.

The rearrangement uses TRBV6-2 or TRBV6-3 and TRBJ1-2, with TRBD1 matching over 9 bases. The CDR3 length is 15 residues. The V segment lost 5 bases and the J segment 2 bases; nucleotides outside the gene matches: 6. The germline gives CDR1 MNHEY, CDR2 SVGEGT. The CDR3 DNA reads as TGTGCCAGCAGTGATCCCGGGACAGGGAACTATGGCTACACCTTC. This sequence encodes CASSDPGTGNYGYTF.

CDR3 residues: CASSAQIRETQYF. CDR3 bases: TGTGCCAGTAGTGCCCAAATCCGGGAGACCCAGTACTTC. V and J are TRBV19 and TRBJ2-5; no reliable D call. With 5 bases removed from V and 5 bases from J, the gap between germline ends came to 12 bases. This CDR3 has 13 amino acids. Germline loops: CDR1 LNHDA, CDR2 SQIVND (reference sequence).

V gene TRBV6-2 or TRBV6-3 combines with J gene TRBJ2-1, with a possible D match to TRBD2 (5 bases). CDR1 and CDR2 (germline): MNHEY, SVGEGT. V lost 0 bases to trimming and J lost 5 bases, with 8 bases between them. This CDR3 has 14 amino acids. This CDR3 is CASSYSSGNNEQFF. Here the CDR3 DNA reads TGTGCCAGCAGTTACTCCTCGGGGAACAATGAGCAGTTCTTC.

The CDR3 DNA sequence: TGTGCCAGCAGCTTTAACAGGGAGACCCAGTACTTC. Amino acid sequence: CASSFNRETQYF. The rearrangement links TRBV5-8 to TRBJ2-5, with D maybe TRBD1 (5 bases). This CDR3 comprises 12 residues. Trimming pared 2 bases from V and 5 bases from J, leaving 7 bases between. Germline V gene lookup returns CDR1 SGHTS and CDR2 YDEGEE.

The rearrangement links TRBV4-3 to TRBJ1-5; 8 bases match TRBD1. Germline CDR1 and CDR2: LGHNA and YSLEER. J was trimmed by 3 bases and V by 1 base; bases with no gene match: 2. There are 15 residues in the CDR3. CDR3 sequence (DNA): TGCGCCAGCAGCCAAGGGACAGGGACCAATCAGCCCCAGCATTTT. This encodes CASSQGTGTNQPQHF.

The rearrangement joins TRBV2 to TRBJ1-1; a weak D match, TRBD1 (5 bases). The CDR3 is 14 residues long. V was clipped by 3 bases and J by 4 bases, with 12 bases between them. Germline values: CDR1 SNHLY, CDR2 FYNNEI. This chain's CDR3 is CASSEGRSLTEAFF. DNA for the CDR3: TGTGCCAGCAGTGAGGGGCGCTCTCTCACTGAAGCTTTCTTT.

This clone came up once. V usage is TRBV2 and J usage is TRBJ1-2, with a possible D match to TRBD1 (5 bases). Per germline, CDR1 SNHLY and CDR2 FYNNEI. This CDR3 has 14 residues. Trimming stripped 6 bases from V and 4 bases from J, with 15 bases between. CDR3 nucleotides: TGTGCCAGCAGACCTTCAGGGTTAAGCTATGGCTACACCTTC. Residues: CASRPSGLSYGYTF.

The J gene is TRBJ1-4, the V gene TRBV6-6; D possibly corresponds to TRBD1 (5 bases). This CDR3 contains 15 residues. Germline values: CDR1 MNHNY, CDR2 SVGAGI (reference sequence). V gave up 2 bases and J gave up 0 bases, with 7 bases separating them. The CDR3 is CASSYGATTNEKLFF. The CDR3 region has the DNA TGTGCCAGCAGTTACGGGGCAACAACTAATGAAAAACTGTTTTTT.

The CDR3 bases are TGTGCCAGCATACTAGGGAGTTCCTATAATTCACCCCTCCACTTT. It is translated as CASILGSSYNSPLHF. The genes are TRBV6-6 and TRBJ1-6; no definite D call. V was clipped by 7 bases and J by 1 base, with 11 bases between them. CDR1 and CDR2 (germline): MNHNY, SVGAGI (reference sequence). The CDR3 has 15 residues.

The V gene is TRBV5-6, the J gene TRBJ2-1, with a possible D match to TRBD1 (5 bases). V lost 4 bases and J lost 3, with 14 bases in between. Germline V lookup: CDR1 SGHDT, CDR2 YYEEEE. The CDR3 sequence is 15 residues long. CDR3 loop: CASSPWGPYYNEQFF. DNA for the CDR3: TGTGCCAGCAGCCCCTGGGGCCCTTACTACAATGAGCAGTTCTTC.

The CDR3 here is CASSLEQGVDPNYGYTF. In nucleotides, the CDR3 is TGTGCCAGCAGCTTAGAACAGGGGGTCGACCCTAACTATGGCTACACCTTC. V gene TRBV7-2 combines with J gene TRBJ1-2; 8 positions match TRBD1. With V trimmed by 1 base and J by 0 bases, 7 bases remained unmatched. The CDR3 extends over 17 amino acids. From germline, CDR1 is SGHTA and CDR2 FQGNSA. Full variable domain (rest looked up from reference TRBV7-2 and TRBJ1-2): GAGVSQSPSNKVTEKGKDVELRCDPISGHTALYWYRQSLGQGLEFLIYFQGNSAPDKSGLPSDRFSAERTGGSVSTLTIQRTQQEDSAVYLCASSLEQGVDPNYGYTFGSGTRLTVV.

The rearrangement uses TRBV19 and TRBJ2-3; 13 bases fit TRBD2. Germline assignment: CDR1 LNHDA and CDR2 SQIVND (reference sequence). Trimming at V came to 10 bases and at J to 7 bases, leaving 11 bases not matched to a gene. The CDR3 has 15 amino acids. The CDR3 sequence: CATMRGLAGRNTQYF. The CDR3 nucleotides are TGTGCCACCATGAGGGGACTAGCGGGGAGAAATACGCAGTATTTT.

This clone was counted a single time. The CDR3 reads CASSYTGTANYGYTF. As DNA, the CDR3 is TGTGCCAGCAGTTACACCGGGACGGCTAACTATGGCTACACCTTC. The chain recombines TRBV6-2 or TRBV6-3 with TRBJ1-2; D may be TRBD1 (5 bases). This CDR3 contains 15 residues. Per germline, CDR1 MNHEY and CDR2 SVGEGT. Trimming left V 2 bases short and J 0 bases short, with 10 bases between.

The chain uses TRBV2 and TRBJ1-2; D gene uncertain. The CDR3 is made up of 14 amino acids. Germline CDR1 and CDR2: SNHLY and FYNNEI. V dropped 8 bases and J dropped 0 bases, with 13 bases sitting between them. The CDR3 loop reads CASSAGWSNYGYTF. The CDR3 coding sequence is TGTGCCAGCTCGGCAGGATGGTCTAACTATGGCTACACCTTC.

The CDR3 loop is CASSPQGARNSPLHF. The CDR3 nucleotides are TGTGCCAGCAGCCCACAGGGGGCTCGAAATTCACCCCTCCACTTT. V usage is TRBV7-2 and J usage is TRBJ1-6, with TRBD1 matching over 9 bases. The J segment lost 7 bases and the V segment lost 5 bases, leaving 6 bases of the junction unmatched. CDR3 size: 15 residues. Germline V gives CDR1 SGHTA, CDR2 FQGNSA.

The genes are TRBV27 and TRBJ1-1; D is uncertain. CDR3 length: 11 residues. With 3 bases removed from V and 7 bases from J, the gap between germline ends came to 6 bases. Germline lookup yields CDR1 MNHEY and CDR2 SMNVEV (reference sequence). The CDR3 region is CASSLGSEAFF. The CDR3 DNA reads as TGTGCCAGCAGTTTGGGGAGTGAAGCTTTCTTT.

V is TRBV15 and J is TRBJ2-1; D gene unclear. V was shortened by 0 bases and J by 0 bases, with 12 bases between the two germline ends. Germline V gene data show CDR1 as LNHNV and CDR2 as YYDKDF (reference sequence). The CDR3 runs to 17 residues. CDR3 residues: CATSRDSIRTSYNEQFF. The CDR3 nucleotides are TGTGCCACCAGCAGAGATTCAATCAGGACCTCCTACAATGAGCAGTTCTTC.

The rearrangement uses TRBV2 and TRBJ1-1; 7 bases agree with TRBD1. The J segment lost 5 bases and the V segment lost 4 bases, leaving 4 bases of the junction unmatched. CDR3 length equals 13 residues. CDR1 SNHLY and CDR2 FYNNEI come from the germline V gene. The CDR3 region is CASSGQGLTEAFF. Here the CDR3 DNA reads TGTGCCAGCAGTGGACAGGGATTGACTGAAGCTTTCTTT.

This clone has just one count. The J gene is TRBJ2-5, the V gene TRBV3-1 (or the pseudogene TRBV3-2); TRBD2 might be the D (5 bases). The CDR3 covers 14 residues. With 4 bases removed from V and 2 bases from J, the gap between germline ends came to 11 bases. Germline V gene data show CDR1 as LGHDT and CDR2 as YNNKEL (reference sequence). The CDR3 is CASSPGFQQETQYF. Here the CDR3 DNA reads TGTGCCAGCAGCCCGGGGTTCCAACAAGAGACCCAGTACTTC.

The chain carries TRBV7-9 and TRBJ2-5; D gene unclear. The germline gives CDR1 SEHNR, CDR2 FQNEAQ (reference sequence). This CDR3 is built from 13 residues. Trimming stripped 2 bases from V and 2 bases from J, with 6 bases between. The chain's CDR3 is CASSLQVQETQYF. The CDR3 nucleotides read TGTGCCAGCAGCTTACAGGTTCAAGAGACCCAGTACTTC.